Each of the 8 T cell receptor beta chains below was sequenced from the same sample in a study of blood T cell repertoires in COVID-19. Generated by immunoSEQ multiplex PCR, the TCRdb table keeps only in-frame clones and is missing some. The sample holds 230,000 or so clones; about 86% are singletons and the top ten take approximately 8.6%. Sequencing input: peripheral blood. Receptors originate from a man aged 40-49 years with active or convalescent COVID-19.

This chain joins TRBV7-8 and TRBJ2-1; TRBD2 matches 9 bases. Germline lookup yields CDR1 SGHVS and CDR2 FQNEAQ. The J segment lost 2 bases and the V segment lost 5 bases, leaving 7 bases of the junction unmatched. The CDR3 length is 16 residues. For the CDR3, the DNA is TGTGCCAGCAGCGCCTTAGGACTAGCGCCCTACAATGAGCAGTTCTTC. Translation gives CASSALGLAPYNEQFF.

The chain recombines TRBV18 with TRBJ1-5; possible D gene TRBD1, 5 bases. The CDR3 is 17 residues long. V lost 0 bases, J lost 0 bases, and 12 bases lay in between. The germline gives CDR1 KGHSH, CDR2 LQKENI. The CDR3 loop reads CASSPPGPPRSNQPQHF. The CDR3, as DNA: TGTGCCAGCTCACCACCGGGGCCACCGCGTAGCAATCAGCCCCAGCATTTT.

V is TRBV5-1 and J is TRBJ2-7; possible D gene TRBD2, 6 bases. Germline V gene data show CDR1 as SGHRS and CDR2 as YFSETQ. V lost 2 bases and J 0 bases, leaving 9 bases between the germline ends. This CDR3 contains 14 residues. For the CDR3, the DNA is TGCGCCAGCAGCTTAGGCGGGGCCTCCTACGAGCAGTACTTC. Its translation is CASSLGGASYEQYF.

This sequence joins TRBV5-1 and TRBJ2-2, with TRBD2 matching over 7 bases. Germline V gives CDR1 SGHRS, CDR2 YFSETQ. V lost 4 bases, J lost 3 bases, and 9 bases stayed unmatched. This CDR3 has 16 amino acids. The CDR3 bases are TGCGCCAGCAGCCTCCGGGGGGACCACTACACCGGGGAGCTGTTTTTT. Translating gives CASSLRGDHYTGELFF.

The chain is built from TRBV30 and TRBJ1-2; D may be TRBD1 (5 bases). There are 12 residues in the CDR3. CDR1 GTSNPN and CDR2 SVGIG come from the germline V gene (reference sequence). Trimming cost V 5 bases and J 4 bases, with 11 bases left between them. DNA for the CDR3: TGTGCCTGGGGGACTACCAGCTATGGCTACACCTTC. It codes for CAWGTTSYGYTF.

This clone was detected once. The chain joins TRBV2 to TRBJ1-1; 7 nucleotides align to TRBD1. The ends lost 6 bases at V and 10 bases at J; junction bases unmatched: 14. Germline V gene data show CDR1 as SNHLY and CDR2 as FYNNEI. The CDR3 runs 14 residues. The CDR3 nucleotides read TGTGCCAGCAGGAACTATGACAGGGTGTGGGGAGCTTTCTTT. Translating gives CASRNYDRVWGAFF.

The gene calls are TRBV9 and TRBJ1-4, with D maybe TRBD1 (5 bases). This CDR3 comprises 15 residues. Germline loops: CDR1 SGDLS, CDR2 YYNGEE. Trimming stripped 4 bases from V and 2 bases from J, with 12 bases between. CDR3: CASSIAGNTNEKLFF. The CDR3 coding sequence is TGTGCCAGCAGCATCGCAGGGAATACTAATGAAAAACTGTTTTTT.

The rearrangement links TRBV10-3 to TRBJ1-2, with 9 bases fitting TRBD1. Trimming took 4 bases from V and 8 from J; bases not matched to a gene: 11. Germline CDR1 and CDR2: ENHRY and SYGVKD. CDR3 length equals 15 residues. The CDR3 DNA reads TGTGCCATCAGTGCTTCACAGGGGGCCCTGCGAGGCTACACCTTC. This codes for CAISASQGALRGYTF.